This TCR beta chain was recorded in a study of shared clonotypes between healthy human individuals. Points from the study as a whole: A small donor pool kept down the genetic and exposure-history diversity that was represented.

About this clone: Its antigen is not identified.

The V gene lost 1 base and the J gene lost 2 bases, with 11 bases spanning the gap. The CDR3 has 16 residues. Germline V gene lookup returns CDR1 SGHAT and CDR2 FQDESV (reference sequence). Replicate PCRs for unsorted PBMC used roughly 320 ng DNA (approximately 30,000 T cell genomes). The data were produced by immunoSEQ multiplex PCR, yet TCRdb's version contains in-frame clones alone and is incomplete. The sample includes about 470,000 clones, roughly three quarters of them seen just once. The clonotype comes from a woman between 35 and 50 years old in good health. Some clones in this sample may be carry-over from other donors' samples. The chain couples TRBV11-1 to TRBJ2-2; D unclear. The sample was PBMCs. DNA of the CDR3: TGTGCCAGCAGCTTAGGGAGCTTACAAAACACCGGGGAGCTGTTTTTT. Amino acids: CASSLGSLQNTGELFF.